The clone carrying this TCR beta chain was detected a few times. Its antigen is unknown. The data originate from a study of early T cells in non-severe SARS-CoV-2 infection. Turning to the study itself: Sequenced bulk RNA came from whole blood that was unsorted, and chains were unpaired. Whole-study results and caveats: Lookups in VDJdb leaned toward anti-spike CD8 responses and missed private and CD4 specificities.

As part of library construction, unique molecular identifiers were attached to individual cDNA molecules. TCRdb ran MiXCR on the 5' RACE reads and lists one entry per CDR3 protein. Of about 77,000 distinct CDR3 sequences in the sample, roughly 4.7% were seen once. Germline CDR1 and CDR2: GTSNPN and SVGIG (reference sequence). The length of the CDR3 is 12 residues. J was trimmed by 7 bases and V by 2 bases; bases with no gene match: 5. The sample consisted of whole blood, taken at baseline. This clonotype was obtained from an adult who was a healthcare worker with PCR-confirmed SARS-CoV-2 infection or an uninfected control (not recorded which). The chain carries TRBV30 and TRBJ2-7, with TRBD1 matching 7 bases. The CDR3 reads CAWSPTGKEQYF. CDR3 DNA: TGTGCCTGGAGTCCGACAGGGAAAGAGCAGTACTTC.